This T cell receptor beta chain was captured in a study of post-analysis software for immune sequencing data (dated by TCRdb to between 2014 and 2017). For the wider study: Relapsing-remitting, secondary progressive and progressive-relapsing multiple sclerosis were recorded as disease courses, and subtype annotation was lacking for some patients. The multiple sclerosis patient repertoires were compared with roughly twelve previously published healthy control repertoires from donors aged about 6 to 26 years. A subset of samples was prepared in parallel using single-end sample barcoding, then pooled and co-amplified after Illumina adapter ligation. General study outcomes and caveats: The multiple sclerosis patient group was slightly younger than the control group. Significantly lower normalized Chao1 diversity was found in multiple sclerosis patients than in controls, suggesting substantial peripheral T-cell clonal expansion. Direct clustering with F measure revealed strong co-clustering of samples prepared in the same batch, which led to a batch-effect correction. Several TRBV segments, including TRBV5-6, TRBV5-1 and TRBV20-1, were significantly more frequent in patients than controls.

The CDR3 goes from the cysteine to the phenylalanine over 14 residues. This entry keeps only the CDR3 DNA: 42 bases, framed from base 1. V is trimmed back by 6 bases and J by 5 bases, and the junction contains 8 bases that no gene match accounts for. To demonstrate the VDJtools post-analysis software, TCR beta repertoires were profiled from the peripheral blood of about 13 young patients with multiple sclerosis. The multiple sclerosis patients were children and adolescents between about 6 and 16 years of age. The sample holds a few counts of this clonotype. Its antigen is not yet known. Base qualities were left out, and no much larger clone turns up one base away. To prepare the library, PCR was applied. Sequencing used an Illumina HiSeq 2500. To reduce PCR and sequencing biases, unique molecular identifiers were incorporated into the TCR beta cDNA libraries. Approximately 500,000 cDNA molecules were obtained for every 1 to 10 million input T cells, so each molecule roughly corresponded to one T cell. The patient libraries were prepared and sequenced with the same protocol used for the earlier healthy control dataset. Within a given batch, samples were prepared together, multiplexed and sequenced on the same HiSeq lane. Processing in the source paper ran as follows. Raw barcoded reads were processed with MIGEC, and single-read molecular identifier groups were discarded before consensus assembly and CDR3 extraction. VDJtools was used for post-analysis of the clonotype tables, and diversity was normalized by down-sampling every dataset to the size of the smallest sample. In repertoire overlap clustering, CDR3 amino acid sequences, but not nucleotide sequences, were matched to correct batch-related cross-sample contamination. TCRdb's own reprocessing of the public reads used fastp at Q25 and MiXCR and kept productive beta chains. Rows with one shared CDR3 protein collapse into an entry with the most common genes and DNA. The V and J calls come from TCRdb's annotation, not from the publication. Recorded for this sample are hundreds of thousands of distinct CDR3 sequences; approximately 59% of them occurred a single time. The ten largest account for about 11% of the sample.

This TCR was sampled from a girl under 10 years old with multiple sclerosis. Sequencing used blood. The chain uses TRBV12-3 or TRBV12-4 and TRBJ1-2; 8 nucleotides in the junction match TRBD1. Read as DNA, the sequence is TGTGCCAGCAGCCTCGGACAGGGATGGTATGGCTACACCTTC. This encodes CASSLGQGWYGYTF.